These T cell receptor beta chains were read from a single sample in a study of CD8+CD57+ T cells in acquired aplastic anemia. TCRdb redid the calling of the reads with MiXCR, one entry per CDR3 protein. This sample has about 130,000 distinct CDR3 sequences, with around 48% found just once. The sequenced sample was sorted CD4+, CD8+, or CD8+CD57+ T cells (not recorded which) from PBMCs. These receptor sequences come from a human donor in good health, serving as a control. Each CDR3 is given with its conserved first and last residue. A D gene is named only where the DNA matches it firmly. A clone size is listed for some rows: how often the clone was seen (once, few, many), or a class if it is expanded.

17	TRBV2	TRBJ1-5	NA	many	TGTGCCAGCAGTCGCGGGCAGGGGAGGACGGGCAATCAGCCCCAGCATTTT	CASSRGQGRTGNQPQHF
15	TRBV12-3/TRBV12-4	TRBJ2-5	TRBD2	many	TGTGCCAGCAGCCCCCGGACTAGCGGACAAGAGACCCAGTACTTC	CASSPRTSGQETQYF
13	TRBV5-5	TRBJ1-4	NA	many	TGTGCCAGCAGCCTTGTTGGGCAAACGGAACTGTTTTTT	CASSLVGQTELFF
13	TRBV10-3	TRBJ2-1	NA	NA	TGTGCCATCAAGGAGCCAGTGGACAATGAGCAGTTCTTC	CAIKEPVDNEQFF
13	TRBV19	TRBJ1-1	NA	few	TGTGCCAGTAGTATCGACGGGAACACTGAAGCTTTCTTT	CASSIDGNTEAFF
11	TRBV2	TRBJ2-3	NA	many	TGTGCCAGCAGGCTCCAGGATACGCAGTATTTT	CASRLQDTQYF
13	TRBV7-8	TRBJ1-1	NA	many	TGTGCCAGCGCTTTTGCAGGGATCACTGAAGCTTTCTTT	CASAFAGITEAFF
13	TRBV7-2	TRBJ1-1	NA	many	TGTGCCAGCAGCCAGACAATTAACACTGAAGCTTTCTTT	CASSQTINTEAFF
14	TRBV3-1	TRBJ1-5	NA	many	TGTGCCAGCAGCGTGGGACATTTGGGTCAGCCCCAGCATTTT	CASSVGHLGQPQHF
13	TRBV11-3	TRBJ2-3	NA	many	TGTGCCAGCAGCCCGTCTGCCACAGATACGCAGTATTTT	CASSPSATDTQYF
17	TRBV2	TRBJ1-6	TRBD1	many	TGTGCCAGCAGTGAGGGTCAGACAGGGGTTTATAATTCACCCCTCCACTTT	CASSEGQTGVYNSPLHF
13	TRBV7-9	TRBJ2-1	NA	NA	TGTGCCAGCAGCTTACCAGGGAACAATGAGCAGTTCTTC	CASSLPGNNEQFF
13	TRBV10-3	TRBJ1-6	NA	NA	TGTGCCATCAACGGGGGTAACGGTTCACCCCTCCACTTT	CAINGGNGSPLHF
13	TRBV15	TRBJ2-5	TRBD1	NA	TGTGCCACCGAGGACAGGGAGAGGGAGACCCAGTACTTC	CATEDRERETQYF
13	TRBV29-1	TRBJ1-2	NA	NA	TGCAGCGTTGAACCACAGACAGACTATGGCTACACCTTC	CSVEPQTDYGYTF
11	TRBV2	TRBJ2-6	NA	NA	TGTGCCAGCGGCCTTGCCAACGTCCTGACTTTC	CASGLANVLTF
12	TRBV20-1	TRBJ2-7	NA	NA	TGCAGTGCTAGAAGGGGTCTGGACGAGCAGTACTTC	CSARRGLDEQYF
14	TRBV19	TRBJ1-6	NA	NA	TGTGCCAGTAGTATTGAGAGGGGGAATTCACCCCTCCACTTT	CASSIERGNSPLHF
16	TRBV19	TRBJ1-1	TRBD1	NA	TGTGCCAGTAGTCCGGGACAGGGGGTCCGGAACACTGAAGCTTTCTTT	CASSPGQGVRNTEAFF
16	TRBV5-1	TRBJ2-3	TRBD1	many	TGCGCCAGCAGGTACACCGGGACAGGGAATATAGATACGCAGTATTTT	CASRYTGTGNIDTQYF
15	TRBV20-1	TRBJ2-2	NA	NA	TGCAGTGCGAAGCGTGGGAGCGCGAACACCGGGGAGCTGTTTTTT	CSAKRGSANTGELFF
17	TRBV11-2	TRBJ1-2	NA	NA	TGTGCCAGCAGCCCAGGAAGGGGCCAGGGGACCTCTGACAGCTACACCTTC	CASSPGRGQGTSDSYTF
14	TRBV20-1	TRBJ2-4	NA	many	TGCAGTGCTGTAACTGGGGGATTCGAAAACATTCAGTACTTC	CSAVTGGFENIQYF
17	TRBV7-3	TRBJ2-6	TRBD2	many	TGTGCCAGCAGCTCCGGGACTAGCGGCTCTGGGGCCAACGTCCTGACTTTC	CASSSGTSGSGANVLTF
16	TRBV25-1	TRBJ1-4	TRBD1	NA	TGTGCCAGCAGTGGAGGGGACAGAGCAACTAATGAAAAACTGTTTTTT	CASSGGDRATNEKLFF
16	TRBV10-3	TRBJ2-3	TRBD2	NA	TGTGCCATCAGTGCAAGCCTAGCGGGGAGCACAGATACGCAGTGTTTT	CAISASLAGSTDTQCF
18	TRBV9	TRBJ2-7	TRBD2	NA	TGTGCCAGCAGCGTAGCTACAGGAACTAGCGGGGGGTCCCACGAGCAGTACTTC	CASSVATGTSGGSHEQYF
14	TRBV19	TRBJ1-2	NA	NA	TGTGCCAGTAGTATACCGGAGCAGGGCTATGGCTACACCTTC	CASSIPEQGYGYTF
10	TRBV29-1	TRBJ1-2	NA	many	TGCAGCGTTGACTCCGATGGCTACACCTTC	CSVDSDGYTF
17	TRBV14	TRBJ2-1	TRBD1	many	TGTGCCAGCAGCCATATCCCCGGGACAGGGGGGATGAATGAGCAGTTCTTC	CASSHIPGTGGMNEQFF
16	TRBV2	TRBJ2-5	NA	many	TGTGCCAGCAGTCCCCCGCCAGGGTCATTTGAAGAGACCCAGTACTTC	CASSPPPGSFEETQYF
17	TRBV20-1	TRBJ2-1	TRBD2	NA	TGCAGTGCTAGATTGCTTAGCGGGACCTACTCCTACAATGAGCAGTTCTTC	CSARLLSGTYSYNEQFF
14	TRBV5-1	TRBJ2-2	NA	many	TGCGCCAGCAGCTTGGAACTAGGGCGCGGGGAGCTGTTTTTT	CASSLELGRGELFF
12	TRBV2	TRBJ1-2	TRBD1	NA	TGTGCCAGAAAGACAGGGATCGCTGGCTACACCTTC	CARKTGIAGYTF
16	TRBV6-9	TRBJ2-3	TRBD2	NA	TGTGCCAGCAGTTATAAAGCGGGAGCTCGCACAGATACGCAGTATTTT	CASSYKAGARTDTQYF
15	TRBV4-1	TRBJ2-7	NA	many	TGCGCCAGCAGCCAAGACGGGAGCGGTCCCTACGAGCAGTACTTC	CASSQDGSGPYEQYF
12	TRBV6-1	TRBJ2-7	NA	many	TGTGCCAGCACCTTTTATGTAGGCGAGCAGTACTTC	CASTFYVGEQYF
20	TRBV2	TRBJ2-6	NA	NA	TGTGCCAGCAGCGAAGAGGATTATAGGACTGGGTACTCTGGGACCAACGTCCTGACTTTC	CASSEEDYRTGYSGTNVLTF
15	TRBV9	TRBJ1-3	NA	NA	TGTGCCAGCAGCGTTCCTCGGTGGGTTGGAAACACCATATATTTT	CASSVPRWVGNTIYF
18	TRBV5-1	TRBJ2-3	NA	NA	TGCGCCAGCAGCTCGCAGGCACGGGGCTCGAAAATCACAGATACGCAGTATTTT	CASSSQARGSKITDTQYF
15	TRBV9	TRBJ1-3	TRBD1	many	TGTGCCAGCAGCGCACGGACAGGGGGAGGAAACACCATATATTTT	CASSARTGGGNTIYF
14	TRBV7-3	TRBJ2-2	NA	once	TGTGCCAGCAGCGTGGACAGCTACACCGGGGAGCTGTTTTTT	CASSVDSYTGELFF
15	TRBV19	TRBJ2-1	TRBD2	NA	TGTGCCAGTAGTACCCGGACTAGCGGGGTGAATGAGCAGTTCTTC	CASSTRTSGVNEQFF
15	TRBV7-9	TRBJ1-1	NA	few	TGTGCCAGCAGCCCCCCTCGGGGGCTGAACACTGAAGCTTTCTTT	CASSPPRGLNTEAFF
15	TRBV10-3	TRBJ1-3	TRBD1	NA	TGTGCCACTGAGGGACAGGGGGCTCTAAGTACCACCATATATTTT	CATEGQGALSTTIYF
15	TRBV20-1	TRBJ2-7	TRBD2	many	TGCAGTGCCCAACTAGCGGGGGGGCCCAGTATCGAGCAGTACTTC	CSAQLAGGPSIEQYF
16	TRBV7-8	TRBJ2-7	TRBD1	many	TGTGCCAGCAGCTTAGTCCCCGGGACAGGGATCTACGAGCAGTACTTC	CASSLVPGTGIYEQYF
13	TRBV15	TRBJ2-7	NA	once	TGTGCCACCAGCAGAGAACGGCGGCAAGGGCAATACTTC	CATSRERRQGQYF
13	TRBV15	TRBJ2-7	NA	NA	TGTGCCACCAGCAGAGACACCACCTACGAGCAGTACTTC	CATSRDTTYEQYF
15	TRBV5-1	TRBJ2-7	TRBD1	NA	TGCGCCAGCAGCTTGGACGGGACAGGGGCCTACGAGCAGTACTTC	CASSLDGTGAYEQYF
14	TRBV19	TRBJ2-7	NA	few	TGTGCCAGTAGCTTTGCTTCTAGCTCCTACGAGCAGTACTTC	CASSFASSSYEQYF
15	TRBV7-8	TRBJ2-7	NA	many	TGTGCCAGCAGCTTGTCACAGCCGAGTCTCTACGAGCAGTACTTC	CASSLSQPSLYEQYF
15	TRBV29-1	TRBJ2-3	TRBD2	NA	TGCAGCGTTAGCACTAGCGGGTCTAGCACAGATACGCAGTATTTT	CSVSTSGSSTDTQYF